The clone carrying this TCR beta chain was seen a single time. This record belongs to a study of CD8 T cells in Susac syndrome. The length of the CDR3 is 13 residues. Germline lookup yields CDR1 DFQATT and CDR2 SNEGSKA (reference sequence). V lost 8 bases to trimming and J lost 7 bases; unmatched junction nucleotides: 7. An amount of RNA that ranged from roughly 0.5 to 1 ug was reverse transcribed with random hexamers. Multiplex immunoSEQ PCR targeted 54 Vbeta and 13 Jbeta TCR beta segments. TCRdb reprocessed the immunoSEQ multiplex PCR reads with MiXCR, giving one entry per CDR3 protein. The table records 300,000 or so distinct CDR3 sequences, roughly 94% of them present only once. The multiple sclerosis control group was made up of treatment-naive patients with stable or active relapsing-remitting disease.

The sequence was obtained from a human donor with multiple sclerosis. Sequencing was performed on CD4+ T cells from PBMCs. The rearrangement joins TRBV20-1 to TRBJ2-1, with TRBD2 matching 11 bases. The CDR3 DNA is TGCAGTACCGGGACTAGCGGCTTGAATGAGCAGTTCTTC. This codes for CSTGTSGLNEQFF.